This T cell receptor beta chain comes out of a study of T cells in Graves' hyperthyroidism and ophthalmopathy. On the study more broadly: Peripheral blood was collected at initial diagnosis, before any treatment.

V was shortened by 2 bases and J by 1 base, with 8 bases between the two germline ends. Per the germline V gene, CDR1 is LNHDA and CDR2 is SQIVND (reference sequence). This CDR3 is built from 14 residues. Diagnoses used clinical symptoms, serum thyroxine and TRAb, thyroid ultrasound and orbital computed tomography. Note on this clonotype: The antigen is unknown.

The source material, RNA transcripts, was used to amplify TCR beta CDR3 regions. With the HTBI primer set, the TCR CDR3 went through a first round of RT-PCR. A single record per CDR3 protein comes from TCRdb applying MiXCR to the multiplex PCR reads. Found here are 300,000 or so distinct CDR3 sequences, 21% of them singletons; the top ten hold 50% to 65%. Study conclusions and caveats: Ophthalmopathy onset followed model prediction by a median about 6.9 months. In the blood, most expanded thyroid clonotypes above 0.001 appeared as well.

The specimen sequenced was blood. The chain links TRBV19 to TRBJ1-1; D gene ambiguous. The clonotype comes from a woman between 45 and 65 years old with Graves' hyperthyroidism. The CDR3 here is CASSITGGNTEAFF. The CDR3 DNA reads as TGTGCCAGTAGTATAACGGGTGGGAACACTGAAGCTTTCTTT.